This T cell receptor (beta chain) was sequenced in a study of CD8+ T cells in alopecia areata. Study-level information: For the treated group, dosing was oral tofacitinib at 5 to 10 mg twice daily. Scalp area affected, as a percentage, set the severity score of treated patients.

Study outcomes and limitations: Scalp clonality dropped significantly under tofacitinib, as did expanded CD8+ top-100 clones.

This clone was recorded a few times. Antigen specificity is unknown. Germline loops: CDR1 SGHTA, CDR2 FQGNSA. There are 14 residues in the CDR3. Trimming left V 5 bases short and J 0 bases short, with 10 bases between. Reverse transcription of extracted RNA yielded cDNA, which provided the sequencing template. TCRdb keeps only in-frame clones here, not all; method: immunoSEQ multiplex PCR. The table lists 180,000 or so clones, approximately 49% of them singletons. Specified treatment: oral pan-JAK inhibitor, 5-10 mg twice daily. Alopecia areata patients provided lesional scalp punch biopsies and peripheral blood, both collected for the study.

This clonotype was sampled from a human donor with alopecia areata. The J gene is TRBJ1-2, the V gene TRBV7-2; D might be TRBD1 (6 bases). Sequences were derived from CD8+ T cells sorted from blood, sampled between weeks 51 and 52, from a patient treated with tofacitinib. The CDR3 loop is CASSTDRTNYGYTF. The CDR3 DNA is TGTGCCAGCAGCACGGACAGAACTAACTATGGCTACACCTTC.